A single T cell receptor beta chain is shown here with its context. The antigen remains unidentified. These data originate in a study of CD8 T cells in ankylosing spondylitis. Germline V gene lookup returns CDR1 SGHKS and CDR2 YYEKEE (reference sequence). This CDR3 has 15 amino acids. V lost 6 bases to trimming and J lost 3 bases, with 15 bases between them. TCRdb itself ran the 5' RACE reads through MiXCR, one entry per CDR3 protein. The sample contains about 540,000 distinct CDR3 sequences, about 13% of which appear only once. Notes on the study in general: One TCR beta motif, made up of eight or nine highly homologous variants, appeared characteristic of ankylosing spondylitis blood. In ankylosing spondylitis patients, matched synovial fluid reportedly showed significant enrichment of disease-linked clones.

This receptor was obtained from a male donor with ankylosing spondylitis. The chain is built from TRBV5-5 and TRBJ2-2; D could derive from TRBD1 or TRBD2 (5 bases each). The sample comprised blood, either unsorted or a sorted T cell fraction (not recorded which). The CDR3 sequence is CASTLRGGYTGELFF. CDR3 bases: TGTGCCAGCACCCTCCGGGGCGGGTACACCGGGGAGCTGTTTTTT.